This is a list of T cell receptor beta chains from one sample in a study of T cells in Graves' hyperthyroidism and ophthalmopathy. MiXCR, applied by TCRdb to the multiplex PCR reads, yields one record per CDR3 protein. The sample has under 400,000 distinct CDR3 sequences; roughly 14% are singletons. The source material was blood. These receptor sequences come from a woman aged 18-29 years with Graves' hyperthyroidism that later progressed to Graves' ophthalmopathy. Each CDR3 is given with its conserved first and last residue. Fields, in order: clone size, J gene, D gene, CDR3 length, V gene, CDR3 protein, CDR3 DNA. The D gene is left open where the match is weak. Clone sizes are given selectively: once, few, many, or a class where the clone is expanded.

>few|TRBJ2-2|TRBD1|16|TRBV5-1
CASSLRQGKTAGELFF
TGCGCCAGCAGCTTGAGACAGGGAAAGACGGCGGGGGAGCTGTTTTTT
>many|TRBJ2-7|TRBD2|17|TRBV28
CASSFLISGRASYEQYF
TGTGCCAGCAGTTTCCTAATTAGCGGGAGGGCCTCCTACGAGCAGTACTTC
>many|TRBJ2-7|.|19|TRBV20-1
CSAHHFRAPGSGSLYEQYF
TGCAGTGCTCACCACTTTCGGGCCCCCGGGAGCGGCAGTCTCTACGAGCAGTACTTC
>many|TRBJ2-2|.|14|TRBV20-1
CSARDTYGTGELFF
TGCAGTGCTAGAGATACGTATGGCACCGGGGAGCTGTTTTTT
>many|TRBJ1-1|.|14|TRBV4-1
CASSQNLWTAEAFF
TGCGCCAGCAGCCAGAACCTTTGGACAGCAGAAGCTTTCTTT
>once|TRBJ1-4|.|17|TRBV6-5
CASSYSRGPATNEKLFF
TGTGCCAGCAGTTACTCGAGAGGACCCGCAACTAATGAAAAACTGTTTTTT
>many|TRBJ2-1|.|15|TRBV12-3/TRBV12-4
CASSLALKGGNEQFF
TGTGCCAGCAGTTTAGCGCTAAAAGGGGGGAATGAGCAGTTCTTC
>many|TRBJ2-1|TRBD2|17|TRBV7-2
CASSRDPLADFSNEQFF
TGTGCCAGCAGCCGCGATCCCCTAGCGGATTTCTCCAATGAGCAGTTCTTC
>.|TRBJ2-7|.|15|TRBV6-1
CASSEEHGLAAEQYF
TGTGCCAGCAGTGAAGAGCACGGTCTTGCGGCCGAGCAGTACTTC
>many|TRBJ2-3|TRBD2|14|TRBV20-1
CSARSGMGTDTQYF
TGCAGTGCTCGTAGCGGGATGGGCACAGATACGCAGTATTTT
>few|TRBJ2-2|.|14|TRBV13
CASSSRGLAGELFF
TGTGCCAGCAGCTCCAGGGGATTGGCCGGGGAGCTGTTTTTT
>many|TRBJ1-5|.|15|TRBV30
CAWSVPRQTNQPQHF
TGTGCCTGGAGCGTTCCCCGACAGACCAATCAGCCCCAGCATTTT
>.|TRBJ2-5|.|15|TRBV5-1
CASSLTAKFQETQYF
TGCGCCAGCAGCTTGACTGCCAAGTTCCAAGAGACCCAGTACTTC
>.|TRBJ2-3|.|18|TRBV7-9
CASTDPRTATTITNTQYF
TGTGCCAGCACCGACCCCCGGACAGCTACAACCATCACAAATACGCAGTATTTT
>many|TRBJ2-7|TRBD2|14|TRBV28
CASTQLAGIYEQYF
TGTGCCAGCACTCAACTAGCGGGAATCTACGAGCAGTACTTC
>many|TRBJ1-1|TRBD1|14|TRBV5-1
CASSVGQGNTEAFF
TGCGCCAGCAGCGTCGGACAGGGGAACACTGAAGCTTTCTTT
>.|TRBJ1-1|.|12|TRBV7-9
CASGRLSTEAFF
TGTGCCAGCGGGCGGCTTAGCACTGAAGCTTTCTTT
>many|TRBJ1-1|TRBD1|15|TRBV18
CASSRRQGASTEAFF
TGTGCCAGCTCACGTAGACAGGGGGCGAGCACTGAAGCTTTCTTT
>few|TRBJ2-2|.|12|TRBV7-7
CASSFKSGELFF
TGTGCTAGCAGCTTTAAATCCGGGGAGCTGTTTTTT
>few|TRBJ2-7|TRBD2|17|TRBV28
CASTSPGLAGQTYEQYF
TGTGCCAGCACCTCCCCGGGACTAGCGGGACAAACCTACGAGCAGTACTTC
>many|TRBJ1-2|.|14|TRBV7-8
CASSPKDGNYGYTF
TGTGCCAGCAGCCCCAAGGACGGAAACTATGGCTACACCTTC
>many|TRBJ2-3|.|17|TRBV7-9
CASSFPRGGEDSDTQYF
TGTGCCAGCAGCTTCCCCAGGGGGGGAGAGGATTCAGATACGCAGTATTTT
>few|TRBJ2-3|TRBD2|18|TRBV5-6
CASSLVSGTSGRTDTQYF
TGTGCCAGCAGCTTGGTTTCTGGGACTAGCGGGAGGACAGATACGCAGTATTTT
>many|TRBJ1-4|.|13|TRBV27
CASGWGAREKLFF
TGTGCCAGCGGCTGGGGGGCGAGAGAGAAACTGTTTTTT
>.|TRBJ2-1|.|12|TRBV28
CASSFLPGEQFF
TGTGCCAGCAGTTTCCTACCAGGAGAGCAGTTCTTC
>many|TRBJ1-4|TRBD1|14|TRBV6-1
CASSFTGGPEKLFF
TGTGCCAGCAGTTTTACAGGGGGCCCCGAAAAACTGTTTTTT
>few|TRBJ2-7|.|14|TRBV28
CASSTPGVSYEQYF
TGTGCCAGCAGTACCCCGGGGGTGTCCTACGAGCAGTACTTC
>.|TRBJ1-2|.|11|TRBV7-9
CASSLVGSYTF
TGTGCCAGCAGCTTAGTGGGTAGCTACACCTTC
>.|TRBJ2-1|TRBD2|14|TRBV6-1
CASIGTSGSNEQFF
TGTGCCAGCATTGGGACTAGCGGGAGTAATGAGCAGTTCTTC
>many|TRBJ1-5|TRBD1|15|TRBV12-3/TRBV12-4
CASSVGAQGVQPQHF
TGTGCCAGCAGTGTAGGGGCACAGGGGGTTCAGCCCCAGCATTTT
>.|TRBJ2-7|TRBD2|15|TRBV20-1
CSANPLGTSPYEQYF
TGCAGTGCTAACCCACTTGGGACTAGCCCATACGAGCAGTACTTC
>many|TRBJ1-4|.|13|TRBV6-1
CASKRTGNEKLFF
TGTGCCAGCAAAAGAACTGGAAATGAAAAACTGTTTTTT
>few|TRBJ2-5|.|14|TRBV7-2
CASSFGQCQETQYF
TGTGCCAGCAGCTTCGGACAGTGCCAAGAGACCCAGTACTTC
>.|TRBJ2-7|.|14|TRBV12-3/TRBV12-4
CASSRAEVAYEQYF
TGTGCCAGCAGTCGAGCGGAGGTGGCCTACGAGCAGTACTTC
>many|TRBJ2-1|TRBD2|15|TRBV30
CAWSVTSGMRNEQFF
TGTGCCTGGAGTGTGACTAGCGGGATGAGAAATGAGCAGTTCTTC
>.|TRBJ1-2|TRBD1|13|TRBV9
CASNTGVRGGYTF
TGTGCCAGCAATACAGGGGTGAGAGGTGGCTACACCTTC
>many|TRBJ2-5|TRBD2|18|TRBV15
CATSRTIPGLAGEETQYF
TGTGCCACCAGCAGGACGATACCGGGACTAGCGGGAGAAGAGACCCAGTACTTC
>.|TRBJ1-2|.|15|TRBV7-6
CASSLDGGGIYGYTF
TGTGCCAGCAGCTTAGATGGGGGCGGCATCTATGGCTACACCTTC
>.|TRBJ1-2|.|16|TRBV6-1
CASRTSRIFTNYGYTF
TGTGCCAGCAGAACTTCCCGTATATTTACTAACTATGGCTACACCTTC
>many|TRBJ2-7|.|12|TRBV2
CASTGEPDEQYF
TGTGCCAGCACTGGGGAGCCGGACGAGCAGTACTTC
>many|TRBJ2-5|TRBD2|17|TRBV20-1
CSARGAGAGGPLETQYF
TGCAGTGCTAGAGGGGCAGGAGCGGGAGGGCCACTAGAGACCCAGTACTTC
>few|TRBJ1-5|.|17|TRBV19
CASTGTPTSISPRFVHF
TGTGCCAGTACAGGGACACCGACCTCCATCTCACCCCGTTTCGTGCATTTT
>.|TRBJ2-1|TRBD1|14|TRBV28
CASFPGQENNEQFF
TGTGCCAGCTTCCCGGGACAGGAGAACAATGAGCAGTTCTTC
>few|TRBJ1-1|.|17|TRBV18
CASSPRPGAGTNTEAFF
TGTGCCAGCTCACCTCGCCCTGGTGCAGGGACGAACACTGAAGCTTTCTTT
>many|TRBJ2-7|TRBD2|15|TRBV5-1
CASSSSSGRSYEQYF
TGCGCCAGCAGCTCCTCTAGCGGGAGATCCTACGAGCAGTACTTC
>.|TRBJ2-5|TRBD1|13|TRBV4-1
CASSQDRGGSQYF
TGCGCCAGCAGCCAAGACCGAGGGGGCTCCCAGTACTTC